This entry lists 17 T cell receptor beta chains sequenced from one sample in a study of vaccination effects on CD4 cells after COVID-19. These receptors have no known antigen. CD4+ T cells specific for antigen were expanded with viral peptide pools by the ViraFEST assay before sequencing. CD4+ T cell isolation took place after approximately ten days of culture. Convalescent patients had PCR-confirmed SARS-CoV-2 infection between March and December 2020. The method was immunoSEQ multiplex PCR; TCRdb's version includes in-frame clones alone and lacks a portion of them. Here the sample spans under 55,000 clones, around 70% being singletons. The specimen comprised CD4+ T cells from PBMCs cultured with a peptide pool, sampled before COVID-19 vaccination. The receptors stem from a human donor who had a prior SARS-CoV-2 infection.

This chain uses TRBV18 with TRBJ2-7; D remains unclear. Germline V gene data show CDR1 as KGHSH and CDR2 as LQKENI. This CDR3 comprises 12 residues. The V end was cut by 3 bases, the J end by 6 bases, with 9 bases between. Here the CDR3 reads CASSPNYGEQYF. The CDR3 DNA is TGTGCCAGCTCACCCAATTACGGCGAGCAGTACTTC.

This chain uses TRBV18 with TRBJ2-7, with D hard to call. CDR1 is KGHSH and CDR2 is LQKENI in the germline V gene. Trimming left V 4 bases short and J 6 bases short, with 16 bases between. The CDR3 is 14 amino acids. The CDR3 DNA sequence: TGTGCCAGCTCACTCACCGCGACGACGAGCGAGCAGTACTTC. It codes for CASSLTATTSEQYF.

This clone was recorded only once. This sequence joins TRBV6-5 and TRBJ2-1, with TRBD2 matching 10 bases. This CDR3 has 15 residues. V shed 6 bases and J 7 bases; nucleotides not matched to a gene: 9. Looked up from germline, CDR1 is MNHEY and CDR2 is SVGAGI. Here the CDR3 reads CASRERGGLGNEQFF. The CDR3 nucleotides read TGTGCCAGCAGGGAGCGGGGGGGCCTGGGGAATGAGCAGTTCTTC.

This clone has a handful of counts. The chain couples TRBV5-1 to TRBJ2-2, with D possibly TRBD2 on 6 matching bases. Germline V gene data show CDR1 as SGHRS and CDR2 as YFSETQ. V gave up 7 bases and J gave up 4 bases, with 17 bases separating them. The CDR3 has 15 amino acids. CDR3 sequence reads: CASCNGAGPTGELFF. The DNA of the CDR3 is TGCGCCAGCTGTAATGGGGCGGGGCCCACCGGGGAGCTGTTTTTT.

This chain connects TRBV4-1 to TRBJ2-7; perhaps TRBD1 as D (6 bases). CDR1 is MGHRA and CDR2 is YSYEKL in the germline V gene. This CDR3 region has 14 residues. Trimming cost V 2 bases and J 7 bases, with 15 bases left between them. CDR3 protein: CASSQPGTRREQYF. The CDR3 coding sequence is TGCGCCAGCAGCCAACCGGGGACACGGAGGGAGCAGTACTTC.

This clone was found a few times. V is TRBV6-5 and J is TRBJ1-6, with D unclear. The V end lost 8 bases, the J end lost 0 bases, and 11 bases lay between the germline ends. The CDR3 consists of 15 residues. CDR1 is MNHEY, CDR2 SVGAGI, per germline. The CDR3 protein is CASGDPSSYNSPLHF. The DNA of the CDR3 is TGTGCCAGCGGGGATCCGAGCTCCTATAATTCACCCCTCCACTTT.

The V gene is TRBV11-2, the J gene TRBJ1-1, with D maybe TRBD1 (5 bases). The germline V gene encodes CDR1 SGHAT and CDR2 FQNNGV. The CDR3 covers 13 residues. V lost 4 bases, J lost 4 bases, and 10 bases lay in between. CDR3 coding DNA: TGTGCCAGCAGCTCAGACAGAGCCACTGAAGCTTTCTTT. It encodes CASSSDRATEAFF.

The chain carries TRBV27 and TRBJ1-1; D ambiguous. Germline V gives CDR1 MNHEY, CDR2 SMNVEV (reference sequence). CDR3 length: 13 amino acids. Trimming shortened V by 3 bases and J by 4 bases, and 9 bases separated the two germline ends. The CDR3 loop reads CASSFVGPTEAFF. The CDR3 DNA reads TGTGCCAGCAGTTTTGTAGGGCCCACTGAAGCTTTCTTT.

The chain links TRBV10-3 to TRBJ2-3; 8 bases map to TRBD2. The CDR3 covers 17 residues. The germline V gene has CDR1 ENHRY and CDR2 SYGVKD. The ends lost 6 bases at V and 7 bases at J; junction bases unmatched: 18. DNA of the CDR3: TGTGCCATCAGCTCACAAGGGACTAGTAGCGGTAGGCATACGCAGTATTTT. Protein product: CAISSQGTSSGRHTQYF.

The chain joins TRBV5-1 to TRBJ1-1; D not certain. The CDR3 is 13 amino acids. CDR1 is SGHRS and CDR2 is YFSETQ in the germline V gene. Deletions cut 0 bases from V and 6 bases from J, with 9 bases between. CDR3 amino acids: CASSLEVLAEAFF. CDR3 nucleotide sequence: TGCGCCAGCAGCTTGGAAGTTCTGGCTGAAGCTTTCTTT.

This chain uses TRBV4-1 with TRBJ1-2; a weak D match, TRBD1 (6 bases). The V end was cut by 5 bases, the J end by 2 bases, with 12 bases between. The CDR3 runs 14 residues. The germline gives CDR1 MGHRA, CDR2 YSYEKL. The CDR3 region is CASSRQDRNYGYTF. Here the CDR3 DNA reads TGCGCCAGCAGCAGGCAGGACAGAAACTATGGCTACACCTTC.

The chain links TRBV6-5 to TRBJ2-3; no definite D call. Germline CDR1 MNHEY, CDR2 SVGAGI. Trimming pared 0 bases from V and 6 bases from J, leaving 7 bases between. The CDR3 has 13 amino acids. The CDR3 coding sequence is TGTGCCAGCAGTTACTCGACTTGGGATACGCAGTATTTT. Amino acids: CASSYSTWDTQYF.

The chain's CDR3 is CASSLDLWSGSGNTIYF. CDR3 coding DNA: TGTGCCAGCAGCTTAGATCTTTGGTCCGGCTCTGGAAACACCATATATTTT. V and J are TRBV11-2 and TRBJ1-3; D is uncertain. This CDR3 has 17 amino acids. Looked up from germline, CDR1 is SGHAT and CDR2 is FQNNGV. Trimming left V 0 bases short and J 0 bases short, with 12 bases between.

The chain is built from TRBV30 and TRBJ1-1, with D unclear. The germline gives CDR1 GTSNPN, CDR2 SVGIG (reference sequence). This CDR3 is built from 14 residues. With 4 bases removed from V and 1 base from J, the gap between germline ends came to 13 bases. CDR3: CAWIDGLQNTEAFF. The CDR3 region has the DNA TGTGCCTGGATCGACGGCCTGCAGAACACTGAAGCTTTCTTT.

This clone showed up just once. V is TRBV6-6 and J is TRBJ2-7; 13 nucleotides line up with TRBD2. With 4 bases clipped from V and 4 bases from J, the junction kept 4 bases outside the gene matches. Germline lookup yields CDR1 MNHNY and CDR2 SVGAGI (reference sequence). The CDR3 has 15 amino acids. Written as DNA, the CDR3 is TGTGCCAGCAGTTTCGGACTAGCGGGGGCATACGAGCAGTACTTC. Amino acid sequence: CASSFGLAGAYEQYF.

This clone appeared a few times. The rearrangement links TRBV30 to TRBJ1-2; no reliable D call. The V end was cut by 0 bases, the J end by 8 bases, with 13 bases between. Germline CDR1 GTSNPN, CDR2 SVGIG (reference sequence). This CDR3 spans 13 amino acids. The chain's CDR3 is CAWSVTPGRGYTF. CDR3 bases: TGTGCCTGGAGTGTAACTCCCGGAAGAGGCTACACCTTC.

J is TRBJ1-3 and V is TRBV7-9; 8 positions match TRBD1. The CDR3 is 17 residues long. V gave up 5 bases and J gave up 0 bases; unmatched junction bases: 9. Germline CDR1 SEHNR, CDR2 FQNEAQ (reference sequence). This CDR3 reads CASSPGLGQGSGNTIYF. The DNA for the CDR3 is TGTGCCAGCAGCCCCGGTTTAGGACAGGGCTCTGGAAACACCATATATTTT. Variable domain in full (rest from reference TRBV7-9 and TRBJ1-3): DTGVSQNPRHKITKRGQNVTFRCDPISEHNRLYWYRQTLGQGPEFLTYFQNEAQLEKSRLLSDRFSAERPKGSFSTLEIQRTEQGDSAMYLCASSPGLGQGSGNTIYFGEGSWLTVV.